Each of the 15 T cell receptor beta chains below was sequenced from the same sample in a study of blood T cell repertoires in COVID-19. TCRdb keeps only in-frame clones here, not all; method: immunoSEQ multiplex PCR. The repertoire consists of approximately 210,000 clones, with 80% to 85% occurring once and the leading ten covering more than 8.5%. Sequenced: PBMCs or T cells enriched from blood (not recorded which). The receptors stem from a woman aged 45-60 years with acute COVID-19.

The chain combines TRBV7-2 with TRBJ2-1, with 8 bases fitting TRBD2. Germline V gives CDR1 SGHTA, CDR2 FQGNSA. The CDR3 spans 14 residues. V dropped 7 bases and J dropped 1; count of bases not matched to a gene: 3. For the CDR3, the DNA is TGTGCCAGCATCGGCGGGGGGTCCTACAATGAGCAGTTCTTC. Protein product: CASIGGGSYNEQFF.

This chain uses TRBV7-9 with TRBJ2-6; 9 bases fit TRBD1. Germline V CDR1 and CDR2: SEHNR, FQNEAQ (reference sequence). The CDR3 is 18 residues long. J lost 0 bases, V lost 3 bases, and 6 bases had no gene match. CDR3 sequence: CASSFHRGRNSGANVLTF. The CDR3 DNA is TGTGCCAGCAGCTTCCACAGGGGGCGAAACTCTGGGGCCAACGTCCTGACTTTC.

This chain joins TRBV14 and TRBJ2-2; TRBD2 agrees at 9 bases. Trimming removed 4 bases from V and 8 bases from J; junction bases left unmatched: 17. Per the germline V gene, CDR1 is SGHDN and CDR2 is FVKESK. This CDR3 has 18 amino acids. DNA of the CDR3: TGTGCCAGCAGCCCTTTTGGTCCAGCGGGGGGAAGAAGTGGGGAGCTGTTTTTT. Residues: CASSPFGPAGGRSGELFF. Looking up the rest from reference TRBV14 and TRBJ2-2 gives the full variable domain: EAGVTQFPSHSVIEKGQTVTLRCDPISGHDNLYWYRRVMGKEIKFLLHFVKESKQDESGMPNNRFLAERTGGTYSTLKVQPAELEDSGVYFCASSPFGPAGGRSGELFFGEGSRLTVL.

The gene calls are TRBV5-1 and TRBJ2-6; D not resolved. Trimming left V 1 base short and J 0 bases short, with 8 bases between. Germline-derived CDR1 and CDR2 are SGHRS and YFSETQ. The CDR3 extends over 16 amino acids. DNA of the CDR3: TGCGCCAGCAGCTTGAGAACAGTCTCTGGGGCCAACGTCCTGACTTTC. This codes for CASSLRTVSGANVLTF. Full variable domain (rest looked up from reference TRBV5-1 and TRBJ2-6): KAGVTQTPRYLIKTRGQQVTLSCSPISGHRSVSWYQQTPGQGLQFLFEYFSETQRNKGNFPGRFSGRQFSNSRSEMNVSTLELGDSALYLCASSLRTVSGANVLTFGAGSRLTVL.

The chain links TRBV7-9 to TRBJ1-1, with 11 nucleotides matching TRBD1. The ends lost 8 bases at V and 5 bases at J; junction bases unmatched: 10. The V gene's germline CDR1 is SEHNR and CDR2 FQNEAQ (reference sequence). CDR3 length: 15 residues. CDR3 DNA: TGTGCCAGCTCCCCGGACAGGGGGCTTGGTACTGAAGCTTTCTTT. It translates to CASSPDRGLGTEAFF.

The CDR3 coding sequence is TGTGCCAGCTCACCACCGGACAGACCAAACGGGCAGTTCTTC. Amino acid sequence: CASSPPDRPNGQFF. The chain combines TRBV18 with TRBJ2-1; tentative D call: TRBD1 (6 bases). The CDR3 length is 14 residues. With 0 bases removed from V and 12 bases from J, the gap between germline ends came to 15 bases. CDR1 and CDR2 (germline): KGHSH, LQKENI.

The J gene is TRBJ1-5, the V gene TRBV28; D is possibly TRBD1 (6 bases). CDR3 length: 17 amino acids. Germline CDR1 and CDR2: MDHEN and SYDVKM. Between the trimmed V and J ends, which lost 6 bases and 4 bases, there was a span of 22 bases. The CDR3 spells CASSLAHRQGFNQPQHF. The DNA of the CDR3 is TGTGCCAGCAGCCTAGCTCATCGGCAGGGGTTTAATCAGCCCCAGCATTTT.

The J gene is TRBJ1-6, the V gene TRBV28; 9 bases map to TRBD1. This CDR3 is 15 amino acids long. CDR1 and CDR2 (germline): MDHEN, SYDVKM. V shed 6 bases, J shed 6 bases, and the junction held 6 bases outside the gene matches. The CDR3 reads CASRPGQGANSPLHF. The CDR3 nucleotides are TGTGCCAGCAGACCGGGACAGGGAGCTAATTCACCCCTCCACTTT.

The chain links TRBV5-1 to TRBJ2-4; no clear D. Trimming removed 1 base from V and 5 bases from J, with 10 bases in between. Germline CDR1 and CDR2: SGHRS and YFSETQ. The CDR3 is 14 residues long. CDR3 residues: CASSLSSFQNIQYF. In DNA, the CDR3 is TGCGCCAGCAGCTTGTCGAGTTTCCAAAACATTCAGTACTTC.

The CDR3 DNA reads TGTGCCAGCAGCTTGAGAGGTTCTATGGGAAACACCATATATTTT. It yields the protein CASSLRGSMGNTIYF. The chain employs TRBV5-6 and TRBJ1-3; no firm D call. V was pared by 1 base and J by 4 bases, with 12 bases between. Germline V gene lookup returns CDR1 SGHDT and CDR2 YYEEEE. The CDR3 covers 15 residues. Based on the CDR3 plus reference TRBV5-6 and TRBJ1-3, the full variable domain is DAGVTQSPTHLIKTRGQQVTLRCSPKSGHDTVSWYQQALGQGPQFIFQYYEEEERQRGNFPDRFSGHQFPNYSSELNVNALLLGDSALYLCASSLRGSMGNTIYFGEGSWLTVV.

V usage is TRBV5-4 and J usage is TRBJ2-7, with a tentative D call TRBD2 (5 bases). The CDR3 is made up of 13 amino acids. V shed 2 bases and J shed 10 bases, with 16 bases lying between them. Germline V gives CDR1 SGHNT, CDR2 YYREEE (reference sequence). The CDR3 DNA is TGTGCCAGCAGCTTTTTCGTTACGGGGAGCCAGTACTTC. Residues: CASSFFVTGSQYF.

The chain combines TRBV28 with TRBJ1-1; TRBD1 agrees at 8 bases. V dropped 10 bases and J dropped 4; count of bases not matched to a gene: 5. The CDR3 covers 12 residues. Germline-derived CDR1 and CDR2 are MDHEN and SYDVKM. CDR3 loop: CAIQGAATEAFF. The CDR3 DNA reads TGTGCCATCCAGGGGGCTGCCACTGAAGCTTTCTTT.

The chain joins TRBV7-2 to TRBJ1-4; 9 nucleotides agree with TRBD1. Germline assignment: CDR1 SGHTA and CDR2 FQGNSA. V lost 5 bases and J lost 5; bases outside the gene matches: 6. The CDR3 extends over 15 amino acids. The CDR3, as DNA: TGTGCCAGCAGCGCCAACAGGGGGCGGAATGAAAAACTGTTTTTT. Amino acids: CASSANRGRNEKLFF.

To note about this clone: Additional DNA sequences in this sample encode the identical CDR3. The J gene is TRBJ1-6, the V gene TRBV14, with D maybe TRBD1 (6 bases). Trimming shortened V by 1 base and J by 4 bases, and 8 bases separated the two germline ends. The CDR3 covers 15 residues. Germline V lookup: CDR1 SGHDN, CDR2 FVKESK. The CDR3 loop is CASSQAQGYNSPLHF. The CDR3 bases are TGTGCCAGCAGCCAAGCACAGGGTTATAATTCACCCCTCCACTTT.

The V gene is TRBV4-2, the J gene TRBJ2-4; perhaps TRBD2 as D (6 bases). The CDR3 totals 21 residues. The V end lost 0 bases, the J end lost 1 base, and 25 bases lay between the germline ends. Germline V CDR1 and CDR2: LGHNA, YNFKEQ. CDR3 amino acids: CASSQDRGVGEGLGAKNIQYF. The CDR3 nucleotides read TGTGCCAGCAGCCAAGACCGCGGGGTGGGAGAAGGTTTAGGGGCCAAAAACATTCAGTACTTC.